The clone carrying this TCR beta chain turned up a few times. Its antigen remains unidentified. Per the germline V gene, CDR1 is SGHRS and CDR2 is YFSETQ. The CDR3 is 14 residues long. V lost 0 bases and J 4 bases, leaving 8 bases between the germline ends. The sample belongs to a study of CD8 T cells in ankylosing spondylitis. General study findings and limits: Seven to nine highly homologous variants formed a TCR beta motif that appeared characteristic of ankylosing spondylitis blood. Disease-linked clones bore a CD8+ phenotype and were relatively rare in peripheral blood.

As the method for making TCR beta libraries, quantitative 5'-RACE with molecular barcodes was used. Via MiXCR, TCRdb re-called the 5' RACE reads, giving one row per CDR3 protein. The sample lists about 320,000 distinct CDR3 sequences; 9.5% to 13% were seen once. The sequenced material came from blood, either unsorted or a sorted T cell fraction (not recorded which). The chain is built from TRBV5-1 and TRBJ2-1, with D hard to call. This TCR was recovered from a female donor with ankylosing spondylitis or in good health (not recorded which). Here the CDR3 reads CASSLGSAYNEQFF. CDR3 sequence (DNA): TGCGCCAGCAGCTTGGGTTCAGCATACAATGAGCAGTTCTTC. The full variable domain, rest sourced from reference TRBV5-1 and TRBJ2-1, is KAGVTQTPRYLIKTRGQQVTLSCSPISGHRSVSWYQQTPGQGLQFLFEYFSETQRNKGNFPGRFSGRQFSNSRSEMNVSTLELGDSALYLCASSLGSAYNEQFFGPGTRLTVL.